The clone carrying this T cell receptor (beta chain) has only a few counts. The target antigen is unknown. The sample is drawn from a study of T cells after yellow fever vaccination. The study's findings and limits: Though weaker, the secondary response peaked faster, on day 5 versus 15.

TCRdb processed the 5' RACE reads anew with MiXCR; each CDR3 protein has one entry. The sample has some 350,000 distinct CDR3 sequences; approximately 6% are singletons. The CDR3 spans 19 residues. Trimming removed 3 bases at V and 0 bases at J, with 21 bases between. CDR1 SNHLY and CDR2 FYNNEI come from the germline V gene. The chain has TRBV2 and TRBJ2-1; D is perhaps TRBD1 or TRBD2 (6 bases each). The sequences come from PBMCs, collected 5 days after the yellow fever booster vaccination. The clonotype was recovered from a man aged 30 to 39 who received the YFV17D yellow fever vaccine. The CDR3: CASSEGGPGWASSYNEQFF. The CDR3 DNA follows: TGTGCCAGCAGTGAGGGGGGCCCAGGGTGGGCTAGCTCCTACAATGAGCAGTTCTTC.